This TCR beta chain was sequenced for a study of CD8+ T cells in alopecia areata. Isolated RNA was reverse transcribed into cDNA used as the sequencing template. Assay used: immunoSEQ multiplex PCR; TCRdb lists only in-frame clones, some missing. The sample lists 200,000 to 250,000 clones, more than 45% seen once, with roughly 0.47% in the top ten. The CDR3 length is 16 residues. Germline trimming cut 2 bases from V and 0 bases from J; bases unmatched to any gene: 3. Germline loops: CDR1 ENHRY, CDR2 SYGVKD. Researchers took lesional scalp punch biopsies and peripheral blood from people who were alopecia areata patients. This clone came up a few times.

The starting material was CD4+ T cells sorted from blood, obtained at week 0. The chain is built from TRBV10-3 and TRBJ2-1; 8 nucleotides agree with TRBD2. The TCR was taken from a human donor with alopecia areata. The CDR3 spells CAISEKSGSSYNEQFF. CDR3 nucleotides: TGTGCCATCAGTGAGAAGAGCGGGAGCTCCTACAATGAGCAGTTCTTC.